The text below deals with one T cell receptor beta chain. Its specificity is not known. PCR used 60 Vbeta primers and 13 Jbeta primers. Produced via immunoSEQ multiplex PCR; TCRdb's table is partial and in-frame only. The table lists 95,000 to 150,000 clones, about 62% of them singletons. In nominal health when sampled, donors likely had unrecorded immune exposures nonetheless. CDR1 is SGHRS, CDR2 YFSETQ, per germline. V gave up 3 bases and J gave up 11 bases; unmatched junction bases: 10. There are 15 residues in the CDR3. This sample is drawn from a study of cytomegalovirus exposure and HLA in healthy donors. Study observations and caveats: Follow-up analysis seemed to connect common viral pathogens with several of the most significant clusters identified.

The TCR sequence derives from a woman aged 40 to 50 in good health and CMV-seropositive. The source material was PBMCs. The chain has TRBV5-1 and TRBJ1-6, with TRBD1 matching over 8 bases. Written as DNA, the CDR3 is TGCGCCAGCAGCTCCCATGGACAGGGCTGGGCACCCCTCCACTTT. Amino acid sequence: CASSSHGQGWAPLHF. The whole variable domain, filled in from reference TRBV5-1 and TRBJ1-6, reads KAGVTQTPRYLIKTRGQQVTLSCSPISGHRSVSWYQQTPGQGLQFLFEYFSETQRNKGNFPGRFSGRQFSNSRSEMNVSTLELGDSALYLCASSSHGQGWAPLHFGNGTRLTVT.